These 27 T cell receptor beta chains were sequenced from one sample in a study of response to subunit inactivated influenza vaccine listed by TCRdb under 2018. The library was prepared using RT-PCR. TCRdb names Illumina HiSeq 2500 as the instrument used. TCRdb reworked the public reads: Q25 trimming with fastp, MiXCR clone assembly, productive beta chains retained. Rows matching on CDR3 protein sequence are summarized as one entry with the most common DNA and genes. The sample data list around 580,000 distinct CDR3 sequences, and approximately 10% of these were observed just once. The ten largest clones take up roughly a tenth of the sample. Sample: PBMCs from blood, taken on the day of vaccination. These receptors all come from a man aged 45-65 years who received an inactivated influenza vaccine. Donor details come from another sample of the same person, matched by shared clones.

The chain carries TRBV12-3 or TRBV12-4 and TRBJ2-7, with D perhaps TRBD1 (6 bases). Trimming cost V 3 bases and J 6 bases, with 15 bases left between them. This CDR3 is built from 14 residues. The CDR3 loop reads CASSLWTVAGEQYF. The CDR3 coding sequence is TGTGCCAGCAGTTTGTGGACAGTCGCAGGCGAGCAGTACTTC.

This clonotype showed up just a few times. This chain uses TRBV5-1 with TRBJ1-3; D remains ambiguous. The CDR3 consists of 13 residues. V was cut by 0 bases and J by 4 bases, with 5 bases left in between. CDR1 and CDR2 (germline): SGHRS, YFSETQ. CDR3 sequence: CASSLGYGNTIYF. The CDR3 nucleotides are TGCGCCAGCAGCTTGGGGTACGGAAACACCATATATTTT.

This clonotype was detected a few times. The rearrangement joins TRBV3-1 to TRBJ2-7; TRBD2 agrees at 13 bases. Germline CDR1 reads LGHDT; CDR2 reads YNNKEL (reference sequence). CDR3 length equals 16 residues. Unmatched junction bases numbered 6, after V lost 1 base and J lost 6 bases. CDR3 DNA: TGTGCCAGCAGCCAAGGCCGGGGGACTAGCGGGATCGAGCAGTACTTC. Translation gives CASSQGRGTSGIEQYF.

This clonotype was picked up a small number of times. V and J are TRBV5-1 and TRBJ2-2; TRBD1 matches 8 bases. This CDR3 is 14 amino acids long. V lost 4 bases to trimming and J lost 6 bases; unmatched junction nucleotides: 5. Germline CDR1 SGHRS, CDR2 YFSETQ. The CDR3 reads CASSRDRISGELFF. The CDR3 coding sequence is TGCGCCAGCAGCCGGGACAGGATCTCCGGGGAGCTGTTTTTT. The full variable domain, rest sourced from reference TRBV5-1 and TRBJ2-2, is KAGVTQTPRYLIKTRGQQVTLSCSPISGHRSVSWYQQTPGQGLQFLFEYFSETQRNKGNFPGRFSGRQFSNSRSEMNVSTLELGDSALYLCASSRDRISGELFFGEGSRLTVL.

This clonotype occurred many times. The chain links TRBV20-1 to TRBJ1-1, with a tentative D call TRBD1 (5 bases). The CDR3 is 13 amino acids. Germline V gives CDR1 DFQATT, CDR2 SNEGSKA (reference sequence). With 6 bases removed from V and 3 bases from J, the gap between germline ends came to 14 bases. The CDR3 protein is CSAPSGGHTEAFF. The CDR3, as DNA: TGCAGTGCCCCCTCGGGGGGACACACTGAAGCTTTCTTT.

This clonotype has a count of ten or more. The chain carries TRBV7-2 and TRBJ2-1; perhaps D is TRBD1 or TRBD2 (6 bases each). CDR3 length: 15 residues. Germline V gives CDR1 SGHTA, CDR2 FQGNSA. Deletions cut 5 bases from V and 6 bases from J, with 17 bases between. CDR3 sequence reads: CASSPWGQGGNEQFF. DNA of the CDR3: TGTGCCAGCAGCCCCTGGGGGCAGGGAGGCAATGAGCAGTTCTTC. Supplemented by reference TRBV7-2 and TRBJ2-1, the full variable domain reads GAGVSQSPSNKVTEKGKDVELRCDPISGHTALYWYRQSLGQGLEFLIYFQGNSAPDKSGLPSDRFSAERTGGSVSTLTIQRTQQEDSAVYLCASSPWGQGGNEQFFGPGTRLTVL.

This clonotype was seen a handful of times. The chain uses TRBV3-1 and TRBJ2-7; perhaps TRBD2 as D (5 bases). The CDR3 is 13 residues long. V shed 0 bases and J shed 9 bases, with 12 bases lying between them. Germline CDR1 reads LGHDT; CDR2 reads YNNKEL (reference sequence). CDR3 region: CASSQESRLAQYF. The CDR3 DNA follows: TGTGCCAGCAGCCAAGAATCGAGGCTAGCGCAGTACTTC.

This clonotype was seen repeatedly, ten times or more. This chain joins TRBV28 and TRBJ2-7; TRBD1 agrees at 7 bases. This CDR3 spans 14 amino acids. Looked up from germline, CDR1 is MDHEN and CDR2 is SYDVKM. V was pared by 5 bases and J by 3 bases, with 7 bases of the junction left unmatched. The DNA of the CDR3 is TGTGCCAGCAGTGGAGACAGGGTCCTCTACGAGCAGTACTTC. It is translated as CASSGDRVLYEQYF.

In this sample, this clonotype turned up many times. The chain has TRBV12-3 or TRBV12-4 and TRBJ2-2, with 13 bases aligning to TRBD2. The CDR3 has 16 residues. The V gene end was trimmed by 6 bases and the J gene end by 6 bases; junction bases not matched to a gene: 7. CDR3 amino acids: CASSGLAGVKSGELFF. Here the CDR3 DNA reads TGTGCCAGCAGCGGACTAGCGGGAGTGAAGTCCGGGGAGCTGTTTTTT.

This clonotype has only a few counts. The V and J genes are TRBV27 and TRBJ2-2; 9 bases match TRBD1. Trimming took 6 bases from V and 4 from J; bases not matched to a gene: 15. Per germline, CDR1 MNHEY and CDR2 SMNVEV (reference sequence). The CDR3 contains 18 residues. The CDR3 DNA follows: TGTGCCAGCAGATTTTCAGACAGGGGGGTCTTGGGCACCGGGGAGCTGTTTTTT. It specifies CASRFSDRGVLGTGELFF.

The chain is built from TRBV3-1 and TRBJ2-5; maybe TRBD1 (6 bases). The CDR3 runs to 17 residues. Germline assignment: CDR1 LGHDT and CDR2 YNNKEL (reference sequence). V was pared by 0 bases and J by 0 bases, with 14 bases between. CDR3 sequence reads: CASSQDRGHAYQETQYF. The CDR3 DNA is TGTGCCAGCAGCCAAGATCGGGGACATGCGTACCAAGAGACCCAGTACTTC.

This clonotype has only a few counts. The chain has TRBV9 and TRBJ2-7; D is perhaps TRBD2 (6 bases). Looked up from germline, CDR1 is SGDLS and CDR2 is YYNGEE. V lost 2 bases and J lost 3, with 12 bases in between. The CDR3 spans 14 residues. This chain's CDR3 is CASSVDGRSYEQYF. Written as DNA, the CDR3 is TGTGCCAGCAGCGTGGACGGGAGAAGCTACGAGCAGTACTTC.

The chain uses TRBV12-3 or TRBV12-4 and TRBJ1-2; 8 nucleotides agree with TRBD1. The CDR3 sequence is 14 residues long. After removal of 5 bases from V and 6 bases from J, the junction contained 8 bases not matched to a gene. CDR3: CASSLTDRGDGYTF. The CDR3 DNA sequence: TGTGCCAGCAGTCTAACCGACAGGGGAGATGGCTACACCTTC.

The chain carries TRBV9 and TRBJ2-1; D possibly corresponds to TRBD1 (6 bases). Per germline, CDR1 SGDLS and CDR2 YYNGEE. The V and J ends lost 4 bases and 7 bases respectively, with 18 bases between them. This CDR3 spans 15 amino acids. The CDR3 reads CASSRQQGSANEQFF. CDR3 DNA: TGTGCCAGCAGCCGTCAACAGGGATCGGCTAATGAGCAGTTCTTC.

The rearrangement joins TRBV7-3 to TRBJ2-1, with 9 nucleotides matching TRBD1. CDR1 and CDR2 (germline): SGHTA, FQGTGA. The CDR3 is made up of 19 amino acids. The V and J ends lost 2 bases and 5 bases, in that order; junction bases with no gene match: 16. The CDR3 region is CASSLFPRGQGGDHNEQFF. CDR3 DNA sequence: TGTGCCAGCAGCTTATTCCCAAGGGGACAGGGCGGGGATCACAATGAGCAGTTCTTC.

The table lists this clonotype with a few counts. CDR3 in amino acids: CASSLALTSLNEQFF. The DNA of the CDR3 is TGTGCCAGCAGCTTAGCTCTCACATCCCTCAATGAGCAGTTCTTC. V gene TRBV7-9 combines with J gene TRBJ2-1; D unresolved. There are 15 residues in the CDR3. V lost 0 bases and J 6 bases, leaving 12 bases between the germline ends. Germline V gene sequence: CDR1 SEHNR, CDR2 FQNEAQ (reference sequence).

The CDR3 loop is CASSFGRVHEQYF. CDR3 DNA sequence: TGTGCCAGCAGTTTCGGCAGAGTACACGAGCAGTACTTC. V and J are TRBV12-3 or TRBV12-4 and TRBJ2-7; D not certain. V lost 3 bases, J lost 5 bases, and 11 bases lay in between. This CDR3 comprises 13 residues.

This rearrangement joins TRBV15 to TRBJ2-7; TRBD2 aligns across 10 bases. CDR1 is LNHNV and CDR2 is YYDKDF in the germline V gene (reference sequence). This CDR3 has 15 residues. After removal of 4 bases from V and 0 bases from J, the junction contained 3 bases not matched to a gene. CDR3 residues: CATSTGLAVSYEQYF. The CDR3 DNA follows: TGTGCCACCAGCACCGGACTAGCGGTCTCCTACGAGCAGTACTTC.

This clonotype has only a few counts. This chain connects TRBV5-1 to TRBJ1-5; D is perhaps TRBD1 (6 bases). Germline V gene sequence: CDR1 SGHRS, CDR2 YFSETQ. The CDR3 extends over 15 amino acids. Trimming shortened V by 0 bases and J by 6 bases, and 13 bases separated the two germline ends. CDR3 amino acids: CASSLGPGEPQPQHF. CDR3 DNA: TGCGCCAGCAGCTTGGGGCCAGGGGAACCTCAGCCCCAGCATTTT.

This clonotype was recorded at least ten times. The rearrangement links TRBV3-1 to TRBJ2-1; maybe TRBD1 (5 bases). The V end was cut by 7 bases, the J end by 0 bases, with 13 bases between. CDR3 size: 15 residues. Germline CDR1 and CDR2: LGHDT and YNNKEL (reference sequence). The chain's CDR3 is CASTQGWNSYNEQFF. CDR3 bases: TGTGCCAGCACCCAGGGATGGAACTCCTACAATGAGCAGTTCTTC.

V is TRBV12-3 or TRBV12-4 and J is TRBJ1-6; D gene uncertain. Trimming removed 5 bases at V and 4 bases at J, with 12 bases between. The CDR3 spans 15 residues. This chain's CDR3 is CASSPDMGYNSPLHF. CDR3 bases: TGTGCCAGCAGTCCGGATATGGGGTATAATTCACCCCTCCACTTT.

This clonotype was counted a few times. The DNA for the CDR3 is TGTGCCAGCAGCTGGTTCGGATCCGAGCAGTACTTC. This codes for CASSWFGSEQYF. The V gene is TRBV12-3 or TRBV12-4, the J gene TRBJ2-7; D uncertain. V lost 6 bases and J lost 6, with 12 bases in between. The CDR3 totals 12 residues.

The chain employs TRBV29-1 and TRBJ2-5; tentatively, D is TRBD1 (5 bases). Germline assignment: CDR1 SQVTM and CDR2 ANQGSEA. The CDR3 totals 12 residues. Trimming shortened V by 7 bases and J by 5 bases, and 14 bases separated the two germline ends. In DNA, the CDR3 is TGCAGCGCCGCAGGGTCCCGGGAGACCCAGTACTTC. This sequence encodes CSAAGSRETQYF.

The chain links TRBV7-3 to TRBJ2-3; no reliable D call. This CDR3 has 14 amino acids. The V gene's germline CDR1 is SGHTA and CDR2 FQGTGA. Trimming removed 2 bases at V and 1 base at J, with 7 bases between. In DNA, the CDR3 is TGTGCCAGCAGCTTATTATGGGGCACAGATACGCAGTATTTT. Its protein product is CASSLLWGTDTQYF.

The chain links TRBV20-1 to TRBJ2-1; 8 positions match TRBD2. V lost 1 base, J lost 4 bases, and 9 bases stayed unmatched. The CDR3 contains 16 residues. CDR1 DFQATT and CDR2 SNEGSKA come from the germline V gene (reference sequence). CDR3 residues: CSARVAGGRKYNEQFF. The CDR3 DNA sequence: TGCAGTGCTAGAGTGGCGGGGGGCCGGAAATACAATGAGCAGTTCTTC.

CDR3 in DNA: TGTGCCAGCAGCCAAGGCCCGGAATACTACGAGCAGTACTTC. This codes for CASSQGPEYYEQYF. The V call is TRBV7-2, the J call TRBJ2-7; D gene unclear. CDR3 length: 14 amino acids. The germline V gene encodes CDR1 SGHTA and CDR2 FQGNSA. V was pared by 5 bases and J by 3 bases, with 14 bases between.

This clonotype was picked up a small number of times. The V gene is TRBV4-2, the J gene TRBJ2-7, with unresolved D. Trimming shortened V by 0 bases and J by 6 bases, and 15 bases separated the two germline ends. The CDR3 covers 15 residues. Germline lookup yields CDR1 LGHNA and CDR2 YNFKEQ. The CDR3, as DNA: TGTGCCAGCAGCCAAGATTTCCCGGGCCCACGCGAGCAGTACTTC. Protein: CASSQDFPGPREQYF.